The present entry profiles one T cell receptor (beta chain) with its context. The target antigen is unknown. The data were taken from a study of OX40 agonist ivuxolimab in advanced cancers. For the study at large: Three individuals attained partial responses, comprising one hepatocellular carcinoma case and two cutaneous melanoma cases.

Germline CDR1 reads KGHSH; CDR2 reads LQKENI. The J segment lost 2 bases and the V segment lost 4 bases, leaving 5 bases of the junction unmatched. The CDR3 is 15 residues long. The assay was immunoSEQ multiplex PCR, and TCRdb's table has in-frame clones only and misses some. The sample lists approximately 39,000 clones, more than 65% occurring once. Study results and caveats: Expanded peripheral T-cell antigen specificity went undetermined.

The chain is built from TRBV18 and TRBJ2-1, with TRBD1 matching over 7 bases. This sequence was found in an adult with an advanced solid tumor such as melanoma, head and neck, liver or kidney cancer. This specimen consisted of CD4+ or CD8+ T cells sorted from blood, obtained in a trial of the OX40 agonist ivuxolimab. CDR3 sequence: CASSQGGPPYNEQFF. Written as DNA, the CDR3 is TGTGCCAGCTCACAAGGGGGCCCCCCCTACAATGAGCAGTTCTTC. Variable domain in full (rest from reference TRBV18 and TRBJ2-1): NAGVMQNPRHLVRRRGQEARLRCSPMKGHSHVYWYRQLPEEGLKFMVYLQKENIIDESGMPKERFSAEFPKEGPSILRIQQVVRGDSAAYFCASSQGGPPYNEQFFGPGTRLTVL.